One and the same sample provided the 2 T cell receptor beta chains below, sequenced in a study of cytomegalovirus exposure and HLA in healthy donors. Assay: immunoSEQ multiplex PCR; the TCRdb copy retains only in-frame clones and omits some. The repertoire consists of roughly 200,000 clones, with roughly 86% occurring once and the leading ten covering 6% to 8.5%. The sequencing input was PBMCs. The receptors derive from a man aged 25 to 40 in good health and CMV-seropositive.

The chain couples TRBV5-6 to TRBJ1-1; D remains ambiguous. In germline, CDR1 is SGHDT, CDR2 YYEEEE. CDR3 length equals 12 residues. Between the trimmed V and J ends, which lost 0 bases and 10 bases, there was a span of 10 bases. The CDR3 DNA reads TGTGCCAGCAGCTTGGTCGGGGTCAGAGCTTTCTTT. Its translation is CASSLVGVRAFF. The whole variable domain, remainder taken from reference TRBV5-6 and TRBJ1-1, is DAGVTQSPTHLIKTRGQQVTLRCSPKSGHDTVSWYQQALGQGPQFIFQYYEEEERQRGNFPDRFSGHQFPNYSSELNVNALLLGDSALYLCASSLVGVRAFFGQGTRLTVV.

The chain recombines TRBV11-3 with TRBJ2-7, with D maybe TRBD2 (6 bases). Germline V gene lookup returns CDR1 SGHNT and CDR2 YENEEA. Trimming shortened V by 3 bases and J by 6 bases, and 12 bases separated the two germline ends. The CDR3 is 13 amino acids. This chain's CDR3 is CASSLGLRGEQYF. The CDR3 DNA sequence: TGTGCCAGCAGCTTGGGACTGCGGGGCGAGCAGTACTTC.